This T cell receptor (beta chain) was obtained from a study of blood T cell repertoires in COVID-19. Here immunoSEQ multiplex PCR was the method, and the copy in TCRdb shows in-frame clones only, minus some. Of over 110,000 clones listed, about 89% are singletons. Germline CDR1 is SGHVS and CDR2 is FNYEAQ. This CDR3 spans 16 amino acids. Deletions cut 5 bases from V and 4 bases from J, with 17 bases between. This chain links TRBV7-6 with TRBJ2-2, with TRBD2 as a possible D gene (5 bases). Sequencing used PBMCs or T cells enriched from blood (not recorded which). The TCR was taken from a man aged 55 to 69 who had recovered from COVID-19. The CDR3 region is CASSANLLGVTGELFF. CDR3 sequence (DNA): TGTGCCAGCAGCGCCAACCTACTAGGTGTCACCGGGGAGCTGTTTTTT.